This T cell receptor (beta chain) is from a study of blood T cell repertoires in COVID-19. The CDR3 is 15 residues long. Germline CDR1 and CDR2: SGHDT and YYEEEE. J was trimmed by 1 base and V by 7 bases; bases with no gene match: 10. Study members were between 18 and 89 years old and lived in 20 to 30 US regions. Only in-frame clones appear in the TCRdb table, and some are missing; sequencing was by immunoSEQ multiplex PCR. The sample holds about 230,000 clones, 88% seen once. The TCR originated in a woman aged 30 to 39 who had been exposed to COVID-19. The sequenced sample consisted of PBMCs or T cells enriched from blood (not recorded which). V gene TRBV5-6 combines with J gene TRBJ1-1, with 7 bases lining up with TRBD1. The CDR3 loop is CASSQGERGNTEAFF. CDR3 bases: TGTGCCAGCTCCCAGGGGGAACGGGGGAACACTGAAGCTTTCTTT.